This is a list of T cell receptor beta chains from one sample in a study of T cell responses to AZD1222 COVID-19 vaccine. Data came from immunoSEQ multiplex PCR; TCRdb stores just in-frame clones and leaves some out. Of 120,000 or so clones listed, 70% to 85% are singletons. The sequences come from peripheral blood, collected 28 days after the second AZD1222 dose. These receptors all come from an adult who received the AZD1222 COVID-19 vaccine. Each CDR3 is given with its conserved first and last residue. A D gene is named only where the DNA matches it firmly. Expanded clones get a size class; other rows say once, few or many, or leave the size out.

clone_size	d_call	v_call	j_call	cdr3_nt	cdr3_aa
.	.	TRBV6-5	TRBJ1-1	TGTGCCAGCAGTAGAATGAACACTGAAGCTTTCTTT	CASSRMNTEAFF
.	.	TRBV19	TRBJ2-1	TGTGCCAGTACCCAAAAGGGCCATGAGCAGTTCTTC	CASTQKGHEQFF
.	.	TRBV7-9	TRBJ1-5	TGTGCCAGCAGCTCAGAACAGGGCAATCAGCCCCAGCATTTT	CASSSEQGNQPQHF
.	.	TRBV14	TRBJ2-2	TGTGCCAGCAGCCAACAGGGGCGGAGCGAGCTGTTTTTT	CASSQQGRSELFF
few	TRBD2	TRBV4-3	TRBJ2-1	TGCGCCAGCAGCCAAGAGGCGGGGGGGTCCTACAATGAGCAGTTCTTC	CASSQEAGGSYNEQFF
.	TRBD2	TRBV7-2	TRBJ2-3	TGTGCCAGCAGCCGGCCTCCGGGGGGGACGACAGATACGCAGTATTTT	CASSRPPGGTTDTQYF
.	TRBD2	TRBV4-1	TRBJ2-7	TGCGCCAGCAGCCAATCGGGACTAAGGGGAATGGCGCGCTACGAGCAGTACTTC	CASSQSGLRGMARYEQYF
.	TRBD1	TRBV15	TRBJ2-5	TGTGCCACCAGCAGAGGAGGACAGGGGGCCAAGACCCAGTACTTC	CATSRGGQGAKTQYF
.	TRBD1	TRBV18	TRBJ1-2	TGTGCCAGCTCACCATTGGGTCCACAGGGGCATAACTATGGCTACACCTTC	CASSPLGPQGHNYGYTF
.	.	TRBV2	TRBJ2-5	TGTGCCAGCAGTGACGCGGGCCGGGGGTCAGGGACCCAGTACTTC	CASSDAGRGSGTQYF
.	.	TRBV7-9	TRBJ1-3	TGTGCCAGCAGCTTAGCAGGGAGCTCTGGAAACACCATATATTTT	CASSLAGSSGNTIYF
.	TRBD2	TRBV9	TRBJ2-5	TGTGCCAGCAGCGCCGCAGCGGGGGGGCAAGAGACCCAGTACTTC	CASSAAAGGQETQYF
.	.	TRBV10-1	TRBJ2-2	TGCGCCAGCAGTGTAACGGTCACCGGGGAGCTGTTTTTT	CASSVTVTGELFF
.	.	TRBV6-5	TRBJ1-2	TGTGCCAGCAGCTACGCCTACAGGAAGGGGTATGGCTACACCTTC	CASSYAYRKGYGYTF
many	.	TRBV11-2	TRBJ2-5	TGTGCCAGCAGCTTAGATCGACTGAGCGAGACCCAGTACTTC	CASSLDRLSETQYF
.	.	TRBV7-9	TRBJ1-4	TGTGCCAGCAGCCGGGAGGTCGGAAAACTGTTTTTT	CASSREVGKLFF
.	.	TRBV7-9	TRBJ1-4	TGTGCCAGCAGCCTAGGGGTCGAAAAACTGTTTTTT	CASSLGVEKLFF
.	TRBD1	TRBV28	TRBJ1-1	TGTGCCAGCATACCGACAGGGGCCAGGTGGAACACTGAAGCTTTCTTT	CASIPTGARWNTEAFF
.	.	TRBV11-3	TRBJ1-5	TGTGCCAGCAGCTTAGATAAAGGACCTCCCATCTATAGCAATCAGCCCCAGCATTTT	CASSLDKGPPIYSNQPQHF
.	TRBD1	TRBV4-3	TRBJ1-4	TGCGCCAGCAGCCAAGGGGGACAGGGGCGTCATGCAACTAATGAAAAACTGTTTTTT	CASSQGGQGRHATNEKLFF
.	.	TRBV5-5	TRBJ2-5	TGTGCCAGCAGCTTTAGTAATGATCGGGGAGAGACCCAGTACTTC	CASSFSNDRGETQYF
.	.	TRBV9	TRBJ2-2	TGTGCCAGCAGCGTAAGTCCTCCAGGGGAGCTGTTTTTT	CASSVSPPGELFF
.	.	TRBV5-1	TRBJ2-3	TGCGCCAGCTGTTTTGGGCGGGGAAAGGATACGCAGTATTTT	CASCFGRGKDTQYF
.	.	TRBV19	TRBJ2-1	TGTGCCAGTAGTGTGGGAGCCTACAATGAGCAGTTCTTC	CASSVGAYNEQFF
.	TRBD2	TRBV27	TRBJ2-7	TGTGCCAGCCCCGCGGGGGTACCCTACGAGCAGTACTTC	CASPAGVPYEQYF
.	TRBD2	TRBV30	TRBJ2-5	TGTGCCTGGAGTGTAATCGGAGCGGGACTCCAAGAGACCCAGTACTTC	CAWSVIGAGLQETQYF
.	.	TRBV9	TRBJ1-6	TGTGCCAGCAGACCAGACCAGAATTCACCCCTCCACTTT	CASRPDQNSPLHF
.	.	TRBV5-1	TRBJ1-2	TGCGCCAGCAGTCCGGACAGCCTGGGTGGCTACACCTTC	CASSPDSLGGYTF
.	.	TRBV10-3	TRBJ1-2	TGTGCCATCAGTGAAGTAGGAGGGAGTGGCTACACCTTC	CAISEVGGSGYTF
.	TRBD2	TRBV19	TRBJ2-1	TGTGCCAGTAGTCTACTAGCGGGGGCCCTCAATGAGCAGTTCTTC	CASSLLAGALNEQFF
.	.	TRBV27	TRBJ2-1	TGTGCCAGCAGTTTATCGTGGCAGACGACCAATGAGCAGTTCTTC	CASSLSWQTTNEQFF
.	.	TRBV6-5	TRBJ1-1	TGTGCCAGCAGTCTAGACTACAATTTGAACACTGAAGCTTTCTTT	CASSLDYNLNTEAFF
.	TRBD1	TRBV5-1	TRBJ2-1	TGCGCCAGCAGCTTGGGGACAGGGGGCAATGAGCAGTTCTTC	CASSLGTGGNEQFF
.	.	TRBV10-1	TRBJ1-1	TGCGCCAGCAGTGAGTCAGTCGGGGTGGAGGCTTTCTTT	CASSESVGVEAFF
.	TRBD2	TRBV7-2	TRBJ2-3	TGTGCCAGCAGCTTAACGGGGGGGGCCGGCAGGACAGATACGCAGTATTTT	CASSLTGGAGRTDTQYF
.	.	TRBV14	TRBJ2-5	TGTGCCAGCAGCCGCGGACAGAAGCAAGAGACCCAGTACTTC	CASSRGQKQETQYF
.	.	TRBV5-8	TRBJ2-1	TGTGCCAGCAGCTTGAAAGGATACTCCTACAATGAGCAGTTCTTC	CASSLKGYSYNEQFF
.	TRBD1	TRBV27	TRBJ1-6	TGTGCCAGCAGTCCTCTTAACAGGGGGCAAAATTCACCCCTCCACTTT	CASSPLNRGQNSPLHF
.	.	TRBV12-3/TRBV12-4	TRBJ2-3	TGTGCCAGCAGTTTGGGGGTCACAGATACGCAGTATTTT	CASSLGVTDTQYF
.	.	TRBV20-1	TRBJ1-2	TGCAGTGCAGGGAACTATGGCTACACCTTC	CSAGNYGYTF
.	.	TRBV27	TRBJ2-1	TGTGCCAGCAGTTTATTGCTGGCAGCCACTTTCAATGAGCAGTTCTTC	CASSLLLAATFNEQFF
.	TRBD2	TRBV6-5	TRBJ2-1	TGTGCCAGCAGTTACTTGGGACTAGAACCCAATGAGCAGTTCTTC	CASSYLGLEPNEQFF
.	TRBD1	TRBV4-1	TRBJ1-5	TGCGCCAGCAGCCAACAACAGGGGATGCCCCAGCATTTT	CASSQQQGMPQHF
.	.	TRBV28	TRBJ1-2	TGTGCCAGCGGGGGGGGATCTAACTATGGCTACACCTTC	CASGGGSNYGYTF
.	TRBD1	TRBV24-1	TRBJ2-3	TGTGCCACCAGTGATTTGGTGACAGGGGCGAGCACAGATACGCAGTATTTT	CATSDLVTGASTDTQYF
.	.	TRBV7-9	TRBJ1-1	TGTGCCAGCAGCGACCGGGCGGGGGAGATGAACACTGAAGCTTTCTTT	CASSDRAGEMNTEAFF
.	.	TRBV19	TRBJ1-1	TGTGCCAGTAGCCTGACTGTTGGGACTGAAGCTTTCTTT	CASSLTVGTEAFF
.	TRBD1	TRBV3-1/TRBV3-2	TRBJ1-6	TGTGCCAGCAGGACAGGGATTAATTCACCCCTCCACTTT	CASRTGINSPLHF
.	.	TRBV6-5	TRBJ2-2	TGTGCCAGCAGGGACTTCAGCGGCACCGGGGAGCTGTTTTTT	CASRDFSGTGELFF
.	.	TRBV19	TRBJ1-5	TGTGCCAGTAGTATAATAGGGGTGGGGCAGCCCCAGCATTTT	CASSIIGVGQPQHF